This TCR beta chain was captured by sequencing in a study of CD8 T cells in ankylosing spondylitis. Findings and caveats of the study: Some of the motif variants had earlier been found in reactive arthritis patients' fluid and blood.

TCRdb re-derived calls from the 5' RACE reads in MiXCR, one entry per CDR3 protein. The sample records about 36,000 distinct CDR3 sequences, 9.5% to 11% being singletons. Germline V CDR1 and CDR2: SQVTM, ANQGSEA. CDR3 length: 13 residues. V lost 8 bases and J lost 1; bases outside the gene matches: 4. The table lists this clonotype with many counts. Its antigen is not identified. This rearrangement joins TRBV29-1 to TRBJ2-7; 11 bases align to TRBD2. This clonotype originated in a male donor with ankylosing spondylitis. Sequencing was carried out using synovial fluid, either unsorted or a sorted T cell fraction (not recorded which). CDR3 in DNA: TGCAGCCACACTAGCGGGAGATCCTACGAGCAGTACTTC. Protein sequence: CSHTSGRSYEQYF.